Listed here are 3 T cell receptor beta chains from one sample, sequenced in a study of blood T cell repertoires in COVID-19. The repertoire was sequenced with immunoSEQ multiplex PCR; TCRdb's copy has only in-frame clones and lacks some. This repertoire shows around 180,000 clones, around four fifths found once; its top ten account for about 5%. Sequencing was done on a sample of peripheral blood. The receptors were sampled from a woman in her thirties with acute or convalescent COVID-19.

V and J are TRBV25-1 and TRBJ2-1, with TRBD2 matching over 16 bases. Germline lookup yields CDR1 MGHDK and CDR2 SYGVNS. The CDR3 has 16 amino acids. The V and J ends lost 1 base and 10 bases, in that order; junction bases with no gene match: 4. The chain's CDR3 is CASSEFGTSGREEQFF. The CDR3 DNA follows: TGTGCCAGCAGTGAATTCGGGACTAGCGGGAGGGAAGAGCAGTTCTTC.

The genes are TRBV5-4 and TRBJ1-1; D possibly corresponds to TRBD1 (5 bases). CDR1 SGHNT and CDR2 YYREEE come from the germline V gene (reference sequence). Trimming took off 0 bases at V and 6 bases at J, with 15 bases between the two ends. The CDR3 totals 15 residues. This CDR3 reads CASSLAPSGAPEAFF. In nucleotides, the CDR3 is TGTGCCAGCAGCTTGGCGCCCAGCGGGGCGCCTGAAGCTTTCTTT.

This chain connects TRBV5-1 to TRBJ2-3, with D uncertain. CDR1 and CDR2 from the germline V gene are SGHRS and YFSETQ. CDR3 length: 13 amino acids. Trimming cost V 2 bases and J 4 bases, with 8 bases left between them. CDR3 DNA sequence: TGCGCCAGCAGCTTTAACAGACCAGATACGCAGTATTTT. Translated, it gives CASSFNRPDTQYF.